This entry lists 14 T cell receptor beta chains sequenced from one sample in a study of cytomegalovirus exposure and HLA in healthy donors. The PCR contained 60 Vbeta and 13 Jbeta primers. Assay used: immunoSEQ multiplex PCR; TCRdb lists only in-frame clones, some missing. The table records 95,000 to 100,000 clones, 65% to 80% of them present only once. The source material was PBMCs. The receptors come from a woman in her forties in good health and CMV-seronegative.

The genes are TRBV9 and TRBJ2-5, with 10 positions matching TRBD2. This CDR3 spans 15 amino acids. CDR1 and CDR2 (germline): SGDLS, YYNGEE. J lost 5 bases, V lost 6 bases, and 10 bases had no gene match. CDR3 sequence: CASTREASGGETQYF. Written as DNA, the CDR3 is TGTGCCAGCACTCGGGAGGCTAGCGGGGGTGAGACCCAGTACTTC.

This clone has more than one count but fewer than ten. This chain uses TRBV30 with TRBJ2-1, with 7 bases fitting TRBD1. With V trimmed by 0 bases and J by 9 bases, 11 bases remained unmatched. The germline V gene encodes CDR1 GTSNPN and CDR2 SVGIG (reference sequence). The CDR3 length is 15 residues. Here the CDR3 DNA reads TGTGCCTGGAGTGTTATTAGGGGGCGCGGAGGTGAGCAGTTCTTC. Protein sequence: CAWSVIRGRGGEQFF.

The chain is built from TRBV29-1 and TRBJ1-4; D uncertain. The CDR3 runs 11 residues. V dropped 4 bases and J dropped 3 bases, with 3 bases sitting between them. CDR1 is SQVTM, CDR2 ANQGSEA, per germline. CDR3 nucleotide sequence: TGCAGCGTTGCGGCTAATGAAAAACTGTTTTTT. It translates to CSVAANEKLFF.

The rearrangement uses TRBV6-4 and TRBJ2-3, with 8 bases identical to TRBD1. Looked up from germline, CDR1 is MRHNA and CDR2 is SNTAGT. The CDR3 consists of 16 residues. V shed 3 bases, J shed 1 base, and the junction held 6 bases outside the gene matches. The CDR3 spells CASSDQPGQGTDTQYF. The CDR3, as DNA: TGTGCCAGCAGTGATCAACCGGGACAGGGCACAGATACGCAGTATTTT.

The chain employs TRBV11-3 and TRBJ2-2, with 9 bases identical to TRBD1. Trimming removed 2 bases from V and 3 bases from J; junction bases left unmatched: 7. CDR1 and CDR2 (germline): SGHNT, YENEEA. The CDR3 has 17 residues. CDR3 in DNA: TGTGCCAGCAGCTTATCCCTCGGGACAGGGTACACCGGGGAGCTGTTTTTT. Amino acids: CASSLSLGTGYTGELFF.

The chain couples TRBV4-2 to TRBJ2-7; 7 bases are shared with TRBD2. Germline assignment: CDR1 LGHNA and CDR2 YNFKEQ. The CDR3 has 16 amino acids. V trimming: 4 bases; J trimming: 3 bases; junction bases outside the gene matches: 12. This chain's CDR3 is CASSRPQAGSNYEQYF. In DNA, the CDR3 is TGTGCCAGCAGCCGGCCCCAAGCGGGATCGAACTACGAGCAGTACTTC.

Note on this clone: A much larger clone is a single base away; this may be a read error. This chain uses TRBV6-5 with TRBJ2-2; 8 bases match TRBD2. Losses at the gene ends were 0 bases for V and 4 bases for J; bases not matched to a gene: 4. Germline V gives CDR1 MNHEY, CDR2 SVGAGI. CDR3 length: 16 residues. The CDR3 loop reads CASSYSTSESTGELFF. The DNA for the CDR3 is TGTGCCAGCAGTTACTCGACTAGCGAGAGCACCGGGGAGCTGTTTTTT.

J is TRBJ2-2 and V is TRBV25-1; D unresolved. The V end was cut by 5 bases, the J end by 4 bases, with 8 bases between. CDR3 length: 13 residues. From germline, CDR1 is MGHDK and CDR2 SYGVNS. The CDR3 nucleotides are TGTGCCAGCAGTCTAACGTTCACCGGGGAGCTGTTTTTT. Protein product: CASSLTFTGELFF.

This chain links TRBV18 with TRBJ2-6; D gene uncertain. Trimming took 7 bases from V and 0 from J, leaving 16 bases between them. CDR3 size: 17 residues. Germline assignment: CDR1 KGHSH and CDR2 LQKENI. The CDR3 DNA reads as TGTGCCAGCTATAAACAGCAGATTTTCTCTGGGGCCAACGTCCTGACTTTC. It is translated as CASYKQQIFSGANVLTF.

The chain joins TRBV7-8 to TRBJ2-5, with D tentatively TRBD2 (6 bases). Germline lookup yields CDR1 SGHVS and CDR2 FQNEAQ. This CDR3 is 16 amino acids long. V lost 7 bases and J 1 base, leaving 19 bases between the germline ends. DNA for the CDR3: TGTGCCAGCATTCCAAGTAGGGACTGGCCCCAAGAGACCCAGTACTTC. It codes for CASIPSRDWPQETQYF.

This rearrangement joins TRBV4-1 to TRBJ2-7; maybe TRBD2 (7 bases). CDR1 MGHRA and CDR2 YSYEKL come from the germline V gene. The V and J ends lost 0 bases and 2 bases respectively, with 20 bases between them. The CDR3 has 18 amino acids. CDR3 bases: TGCGCCAGCAGCCAAGAGAAAGTCGGCGGGGGCCAGACCTACGAGCAGTACTTC. Protein sequence: CASSQEKVGGGQTYEQYF.

The chain couples TRBV5-4 to TRBJ1-1; weak D call: TRBD1 (6 bases). Looked up from germline, CDR1 is SGHNT and CDR2 is YYREEE (reference sequence). The CDR3 loop spans 15 amino acids. Trimming pared 0 bases from V and 0 bases from J, leaving 9 bases between. CDR3 sequence (DNA): TGTGCCAGCAGCTTGGGAGGACAGATGAACACTGAAGCTTTCTTT. Residues: CASSLGGQMNTEAFF.

The table lists this clone with a count of one. V and J are TRBV12-5 and TRBJ2-1; TRBD2 is a possible D gene (5 bases). CDR1 is LGHNT, CDR2 FRNRAP, per germline. CDR3 length: 10 amino acids. The V gene lost 6 bases and the J gene lost 10 bases, with 7 bases spanning the gap. The CDR3 DNA reads TGTGCTAGTGGGTGGGAGGAGCAGTTCTTC. Protein product: CASGWEEQFF.

The V gene is TRBV10-3, the J gene TRBJ1-2; 10 nucleotides agree with TRBD1. The germline V gene encodes CDR1 ENHRY and CDR2 SYGVKD. The V gene end was trimmed by 0 bases and the J gene end by 1 base; junction bases not matched to a gene: 2. This CDR3 is 16 amino acids long. The DNA of the CDR3 is TGTGCCATCAGTGAGTCCGGGACAGGGGTTAACTATGGCTACACCTTC. Protein product: CAISESGTGVNYGYTF.